This TCR beta chain was sequenced during a study of shared clonotypes between healthy human individuals. V lost 2 bases and J lost 5, with 4 bases in between. The CDR3 is 12 amino acids. Some clones are missing from TCRdb's copy, which holds only in-frame ones; the method was immunoSEQ multiplex PCR. Found here are over 850,000 clones, about 84% of them singletons; the top ten hold approximately 0.56%. This clone appeared once. The chain employs TRBV23-1 and TRBJ2-1; D call uncertain. TRBV23-1 is given ORF status, its function remaining uncertain. What was sequenced was memory CD4+ T cells from PBMCs. The subset here: CD45RA-negative fraction. This TCR came from a man aged 18 to 30 in good health. Some clones in this sample may be carry-over from other donors' samples. DNA for the CDR3: TGCGCCAGCAGTCAACCGGACAATGAGCAGTTCTTC. This encodes CASSQPDNEQFF.